This T cell receptor beta chain was captured in a study of molecular identifiers for immune sequencing clone quantification. The CDR3 totals 13 residues. V trimming: 8 bases; J trimming: 3 bases; junction bases outside the gene matches: 7. The V gene's germline CDR1 is LNHDA and CDR2 SQIVND (reference sequence). In TCRdb, the PCR reads were re-called with MiXCR into one record per CDR3 protein. The data show tens of thousands of distinct CDR3 sequences, approximately 26% seen once. About this clonotype itself: A read error may explain this, as a much larger clone is one base away.

The receptor's source is a human donor in good health. Some libraries in this study had Jurkat cell RNA spiked in. The chain combines TRBV19 with TRBJ2-7, with 7 bases lining up with TRBD1. Sequences were obtained from naive CD8+ T cells from blood, with Jurkat cell RNA spiked in. Sample subset: FACS-sorted CD8+CD4-CCR7+CD45RA+ naive T cells. The CDR3: CASGNRGSYEQYF. CDR3 DNA sequence: TGTGCCAGTGGAAACAGGGGTAGCTACGAGCAGTACTTC.